This TCR beta chain was documented in a study of blood T cell repertoires in COVID-19. Study details: Acute and convalescent COVID-19 samples came from the United States, Italy and Spain. Sources were T cells, B-cell-depleted T cells, or PBMCs; the material itself was cDNA or gDNA.

Original processing notes: The authors estimated nucleated cell counts from reference gene primer amplification. The table came from immunoSEQ multiplex PCR; TCRdb's copy has only in-frame clones and leaves some out. That table is the source of V, J and clone size, and D and trimming were worked out from the DNA. The table shows about 200,000 clones, with 86% occurring only once. Grouping used clinical history reported by participants in a survey and questionnaire. This clonotype was sampled from a man aged 35 to 55 with acute COVID-19. Sequencing input: PBMCs or T cells enriched from blood (not recorded which).

The CDR3 bases are TGTGCCAGCTCAAGGACCCTAGCTAGCGGGAGGCCACAAGAGACCCAGTACTTC. It translates to CASSRTLASGRPQETQYF. This chain connects TRBV18 to TRBJ2-5, with 11 bases matching TRBD2. V lost 5 bases to trimming and J lost 2 bases; unmatched junction nucleotides: 13. This CDR3 comprises 18 residues. Germline V gene lookup returns CDR1 KGHSH and CDR2 LQKENI.